Shown below are 18 T cell receptor beta chains from a single sample sequenced in a study of Graves' ophthalmopathy and Graves' hyperthyroidism. RNA served as the template for amplifying TCR beta CDR3 regions. First-round RT-PCR with HTBI primers preceded a second-round multiplex PCR. TCRdb re-analysed the multiplex PCR reads in MiXCR, keeping a single row per CDR3 protein. The profile shows 350,000 to 450,000 distinct CDR3 sequences, around 20% of them singletons. Specimen: peripheral blood. The source is a woman aged 18-30 years with stable Graves' hyperthyroidism.

Only a few counts were recorded for this clonotype. The chain employs TRBV30 and TRBJ2-5; perhaps TRBD2 as D (6 bases). Germline CDR1 GTSNPN, CDR2 SVGIG (reference sequence). Trimming took off 5 bases at V and 4 bases at J, with 14 bases between the two ends. The CDR3 is 13 amino acids. In nucleotides, the CDR3 is TGTGCCTGGGCTAGCGCCGTGGGAGAGACCCAGTACTTC. Amino acids: CAWASAVGETQYF.

This clonotype was seen at least ten times. J is TRBJ1-1 and V is TRBV29-1; maybe TRBD1 (5 bases). V was shortened by 8 bases and J by 5 bases, with 18 bases between the two germline ends. Germline V lookup: CDR1 SQVTM, CDR2 ANQGSEA. This CDR3 spans 13 amino acids. The CDR3 loop reads CSSCVAGGTEAFF. CDR3 sequence (DNA): TGCAGCTCGTGTGTGGCGGGGGGGACTGAAGCTTTCTTT. Filled out from reference TRBV29-1 and TRBJ1-1, the complete variable domain reads SAVISQKPSRDICQRGTSLTIQCQVDSQVTMMFWYRQQPGQSLTLIATANQGSEATYESGFVIDKFPISRPNLTFSTLTVSNMSPEDSSIYLCSSCVAGGTEAFFGQGTRLTVV.

This clonotype was seen ten or more times. This chain connects TRBV27 to TRBJ2-7; perhaps TRBD2 as D (5 bases). The CDR3 is 13 amino acids. Trimming removed 7 bases at V and 2 bases at J, with 12 bases between. Germline CDR1 MNHEY, CDR2 SMNVEV (reference sequence). CDR3 sequence reads: CASTRARAYEQYF. For the CDR3, the DNA is TGTGCCAGCACGCGGGCCCGAGCCTACGAGCAGTACTTC.

This clonotype occurred many times. This chain joins TRBV7-3 and TRBJ2-3; D call uncertain. Per the germline V gene, CDR1 is SGHTA and CDR2 is FQGTGA. The CDR3 covers 15 residues. V was trimmed by 1 base and J by 2 bases, leaving 10 bases between them. The CDR3 sequence: CASSLNGPPTDTQYF. The CDR3 bases are TGTGCCAGCAGCTTAAATGGACCCCCCACAGATACGCAGTATTTT.

This clonotype was counted ten times or more. The V gene is TRBV28, the J gene TRBJ2-5; 8 bases align to TRBD1. Germline trimming cut 6 bases from V and 0 bases from J; bases unmatched to any gene: 6. The CDR3 totals 15 residues. The germline V gene encodes CDR1 MDHEN and CDR2 SYDVKM. This CDR3 reads CASSHGTGDQETQYF. CDR3 DNA: TGTGCCAGCAGCCACGGGACAGGAGACCAAGAGACCCAGTACTTC. The full variable domain, in which reference TRBV28 and TRBJ2-5 provide the parts outside the CDR3, is DVKVTQSSRYLVKRTGEKVFLECVQDMDHENMFWYRQDPGLGLRLIYFSYDVKMKEKGDIPEGYSVSREKKERFSLILESASTNQTSMYLCASSHGTGDQETQYFGPGTRLLVL.

This clonotype was counted at least ten times. The J gene is TRBJ2-5, the V gene TRBV20-1, with 10 bases lining up with TRBD2. The CDR3 has 14 residues. Germline-derived CDR1 and CDR2 are DFQATT and SNEGSKA (reference sequence). The V segment lost 3 bases and the J segment 7 bases; nucleotides outside the gene matches: 8. CDR3 DNA sequence: TGCAGTGCTAGTCCCGGGACTAGCGAGGTGACCCAGTACTTC. It translates to CSASPGTSEVTQYF.

This clonotype was recorded many times. The chain uses TRBV28 and TRBJ2-4; 10 bases are a match to TRBD2. This CDR3 is built from 13 residues. Germline CDR1 MDHEN, CDR2 SYDVKM. The V and J ends lost 6 bases and 14 bases, in that order; junction bases with no gene match: 10. The CDR3 region has the DNA TGTGCCAGCAGCCCCCCCTCTAGCGGGGGTAAGTACTTC. Residues: CASSPPSSGGKYF.

The chain is built from TRBV27 and TRBJ1-2; the D is unclear. Trimming pared 0 bases from V and 8 bases from J, leaving 13 bases between. The CDR3 is made up of 14 amino acids. The germline V gene encodes CDR1 MNHEY and CDR2 SMNVEV (reference sequence). CDR3 nucleotides: TGTGCCAGCAGTTTATCGGGTGGGGAGTCCGGCTACACCTTC. Translating it yields CASSLSGGESGYTF.

This clonotype was observed many times. The chain employs TRBV20-1 and TRBJ1-5, with no clear D. Germline-derived CDR1 and CDR2 are DFQATT and SNEGSKA (reference sequence). Trimming took 1 base from V and 2 from J, leaving 12 bases between them. The length of the CDR3 is 15 residues. The CDR3 DNA sequence: TGCAGTGCTAGAGCGGCGGGATGGGGCAATCAGCCCCAGCATTTT. This sequence encodes CSARAAGWGNQPQHF.

The chain combines TRBV6-1 with TRBJ2-7, with 16 bases lining up with TRBD2. The CDR3 spans 17 residues. J was trimmed by 2 bases and V by 6 bases; bases with no gene match: 7. CDR1 and CDR2 (germline): MNHNS, SASEGT. In nucleotides, the CDR3 is TGTGCCAGCAGCCGGGAGGGGACTAGCGGGAGGGCCTACGAGCAGTACTTC. This encodes CASSREGTSGRAYEQYF.

This clonotype has at least ten counts. V usage is TRBV20-1 and J usage is TRBJ1-6, with 10 positions matching TRBD1. Germline V lookup: CDR1 DFQATT, CDR2 SNEGSKA (reference sequence). The CDR3 runs to 15 residues. J was trimmed by 7 bases and V by 6 bases; bases with no gene match: 9. The CDR3 region is CSARMTGGLNSPLHF. The CDR3 DNA is TGCAGTGCAAGGATGACAGGGGGCTTGAATTCACCCCTCCACTTT.

The CDR3 DNA sequence: TGTGCCACCAACAGACTAGCGGGAGTTGTGGAGCAGTACTTC. Its protein is CATNRLAGVVEQYF. The chain combines TRBV24-1 with TRBJ2-7; TRBD2 agrees at 12 bases. The CDR3 is 14 residues long. The V gene's germline CDR1 is KGHDR and CDR2 SFDVKD. V shed 8 bases and J 7 bases; nucleotides not matched to a gene: 8.

This chain links TRBV12-3 or TRBV12-4 with TRBJ1-1; D call uncertain. The V and J ends lost 2 bases and 1 base respectively, with 14 bases between them. This CDR3 contains 16 residues. Written as DNA, the CDR3 is TGTGCCAGCAGTTTAAATGTGGGCATCACGAACACTGAAGCTTTCTTT. This sequence encodes CASSLNVGITNTEAFF.

This clonotype was seen many times. The chain recombines TRBV29-1 with TRBJ2-2; 7 nucleotides agree with TRBD1. This CDR3 has 12 amino acids. The V and J ends lost 8 bases and 7 bases, in that order; junction bases with no gene match: 7. CDR1 is SQVTM and CDR2 is ANQGSEA in the germline V gene. The CDR3 nucleotides read TGCAGCAGCCGTCAGGGGGACGGGGAGCTGTTTTTT. Its protein product is CSSRQGDGELFF.

The rearrangement uses TRBV11-3 and TRBJ2-2; D perhaps matches TRBD1 (6 bases). The CDR3 extends over 15 amino acids. In germline, CDR1 is SGHNT, CDR2 YENEEA. V lost 4 bases, J lost 5 bases, and 14 bases lay in between. This CDR3 reads CASSSRTVQTGELFF. The CDR3 region has the DNA TGTGCCAGCAGCTCACGGACAGTCCAGACCGGGGAGCTGTTTTTT.

This clonotype was observed many times. This sequence joins TRBV28 and TRBJ2-7; unclear D gene. The CDR3 extends over 15 amino acids. Germline CDR1 is MDHEN and CDR2 is SYDVKM. Trimming cost V 4 bases and J 0 bases, with 13 bases left between them. The DNA of the CDR3 is TGTGCCAGCAGTTCGGTCGGGCTACTCTCCTACGAGCAGTACTTC. Its translation: CASSSVGLLSYEQYF.

The gene calls are TRBV7-2 and TRBJ2-5; 7 bases map to TRBD1. V was clipped by 2 bases and J by 3 bases; unmatched bases: 6. CDR1 SGHTA and CDR2 FQGNSA come from the germline V gene. The CDR3 sequence is 15 residues long. The CDR3 bases are TGTGCCAGCAGCTTACGTGGACAGGCTGAAGAGACCCAGTACTTC. Protein sequence: CASSLRGQAEETQYF. Combining the CDR3 with reference TRBV7-2 and TRBJ2-5 gives the whole variable domain GAGVSQSPSNKVTEKGKDVELRCDPISGHTALYWYRQSLGQGLEFLIYFQGNSAPDKSGLPSDRFSAERTGGSVSTLTIQRTQQEDSAVYLCASSLRGQAEETQYFGPGTRLLVL.

This clonotype was recorded at least ten times. The chain combines TRBV18 with TRBJ1-5; TRBD1 might be the D (5 bases). Germline CDR1 and CDR2: KGHSH and LQKENI. CDR3 size: 13 residues. The V end was cut by 3 bases, the J end by 9 bases, with 12 bases between. CDR3 residues: CASSPGPWGPQHF. The CDR3 DNA reads as TGTGCCAGCTCACCGGGACCCTGGGGGCCCCAGCATTTT.